Listed below are T cell receptor beta chains from one sample, sequenced in a study of blood T cell repertoires in COVID-19. TCRdb's copy holds only in-frame clones and misses some; the assay was immunoSEQ multiplex PCR. Of roughly 160,000 clones in the sample, around 84% were seen once. The sequenced sample consisted of peripheral blood. The receptor source for this set is a man between 45 and 60 years old with active or convalescent COVID-19. Each CDR3 is given with its conserved first and last residue. The order of the fields is V gene, J gene, CDR3 protein.

TRBV7-9	TRBJ2-7	CASSLTDRGGYEQYF
TRBV19	TRBJ1-5	CASSPRQNQPQHF
TRBV3-1/TRBV3-2	TRBJ2-4	CASSPTGNIQYF
TRBV7-2	TRBJ1-2	CASSLQGISGYTF
TRBV5-6	TRBJ2-1	CASSLGTSGSYNEQFF
TRBV19	TRBJ2-3	CASSIGLRDTQYF
TRBV13	TRBJ2-3	CASSSRTSERTDTQYF
TRBV3-1/TRBV3-2	TRBJ1-2	CASSHSGLTNYGYTF
TRBV9	TRBJ2-2	CASSRRTSGLVGELFF
TRBV6-6	TRBJ2-3	CASSASGRSTDTQYF
TRBV6-5	TRBJ2-2	CASRTTGELFF
TRBV24-1	TRBJ1-2	CATSDRTANYGYTF
TRBV19	TRBJ1-4	CASSAGTYNEKLFF
TRBV18	TRBJ1-4	CASSKTEPNEKLFF
TRBV7-2	TRBJ2-6	CASSLWEDAGANVLTF
TRBV2	TRBJ1-6	CASSYRDANSPLHF
TRBV29-1	TRBJ2-3	CSVEFSSGGTDTQYF
TRBV15	TRBJ1-2	CATSRDYEGANYGYTF
TRBV7-2	TRBJ2-2	CASSSGTSRGPTGELFF
TRBV7-2	TRBJ2-5	CASSLLAGEETQYF
TRBV2	TRBJ1-6	CASRRRDRALDNSPLHF
TRBV9	TRBJ2-5	CASSVEPGSSQETQYF
TRBV7-2	TRBJ2-5	CASSPTSGGGETQYF
TRBV3-1/TRBV3-2	TRBJ2-1	CASSQETSGGYNEQFF
TRBV18	TRBJ1-4	CASSRNRDEKLFF
TRBV7-2	TRBJ2-7	CASILGEGFSYEQYF
TRBV5-1	TRBJ2-1	CASSPALGRTNEQFF
TRBV5-8	TRBJ2-6	CASSPVGANVLTF
TRBV21-1	TRBJ2-3	CANFTGRTDTQYF
TRBV7-3	TRBJ1-6	CASSLWGQANSPLHF
TRBV19	TRBJ1-5	CASSPLGGIGNQPQHF
TRBV5-5	TRBJ1-6	CASTFLSSYNSPLHF
TRBV7-2	TRBJ2-7	CASSFRGGGSGYEQYF
TRBV24-1	TRBJ1-4	CATSGGRGEKLFF
TRBV10-3	TRBJ2-7	CAISVLGYEQYF
TRBV19	TRBJ1-2	CASSAAGLSGYTF
TRBV28	TRBJ1-6	CASRQGNNSPLHF
TRBV2	TRBJ2-7	CASSTGRGLAGGWDEQYF
TRBV12-3/TRBV12-4	TRBJ1-2	CASSLDRTGRYTF
TRBV7-2	TRBJ2-7	CASSLVGGYEQYF
TRBV11-1	TRBJ2-2	CASSLGQGHTGELFF
TRBV4-1	TRBJ1-2	CASSQATGTYGYTF
TRBV27	TRBJ2-7	CAGSLAPGQAYEQYF
TRBV6-5	TRBJ2-1	CASSSSPTGFDEQFF
TRBV27	TRBJ2-3	CASSLLRGQGADTQYF
TRBV25-1	TRBJ2-7	CASSWQGTYEQYF
TRBV4-2	TRBJ2-7	CASSQATSGAYEQYF
TRBV18	TRBJ2-6	CASSPKSAGANVLTF
TRBV30	TRBJ2-1	CAWSRGNNEQFF
TRBV5-1	TRBJ2-5	CASSSYSSGKETQYF
TRBV6-4	TRBJ2-1	CASSVEGGIDEQFF
TRBV25-1	TRBJ2-1	CASRSSGSSYNEQFF